This T cell receptor (beta chain) was sequenced during a study of cytomegalovirus exposure and HLA in healthy donors. General study findings and limits: A later analysis revealed that TCR association rates differed between HLA loci, peaking at DRB1 and bottoming out at HLA-C.

Trimming removed 6 bases from V and 10 bases from J; junction bases left unmatched: 11. The CDR3 is made up of 12 amino acids. Per the germline V gene, CDR1 is SQVTM and CDR2 is ANQGSEA. In the PCR, 60 Vbeta and 13 Jbeta primers were used. Produced via immunoSEQ multiplex PCR; TCRdb's table is partial and in-frame only. The table lists approximately 130,000 clones, roughly 83% of them singletons. For this clone: The target antigen is unknown.

The chain carries TRBV29-1 and TRBJ1-1; 7 nucleotides agree with TRBD1. This receptor was identified in a girl under 10 years old in good health and CMV-seronegative. Material: PBMCs. The CDR3 protein is CSVTRDSGGAFF. The DNA for the CDR3 is TGCAGCGTCACTCGGGACAGCGGAGGAGCTTTCTTT.